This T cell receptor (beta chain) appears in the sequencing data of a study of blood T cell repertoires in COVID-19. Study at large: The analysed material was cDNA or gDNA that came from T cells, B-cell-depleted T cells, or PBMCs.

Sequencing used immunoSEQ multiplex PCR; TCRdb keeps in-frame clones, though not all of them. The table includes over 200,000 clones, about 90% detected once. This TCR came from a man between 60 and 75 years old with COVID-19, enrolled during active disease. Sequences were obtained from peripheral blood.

Here the CDR3 reads CASSRSSGAPNEQFF. The DNA of the CDR3 is TGTGCCAGCAGTAGATCTAGCGGGGCCCCCAATGAGCAGTTCTTC. The chain recombines TRBV6-5 with TRBJ2-1, with 9 bases identical to TRBD2. This CDR3 has 15 amino acids. CDR1 and CDR2 (germline): MNHEY, SVGAGI. V was pared by 5 bases and J by 6 bases, with 8 bases of the junction left unmatched.